Listed below are T cell receptor beta chains from one sample, sequenced in a study of T cells after yellow fever vaccination. TCRdb itself ran the 5' RACE reads through MiXCR, one entry per CDR3 protein. The data show around 400,000 distinct CDR3 sequences, approximately 10% seen once. The sample here was PBMCs, taken on the day of the first yellow fever vaccination. These receptors came from a man younger than 35 who received the YFV17D yellow fever vaccine. The CDR3 runs from the conserved cysteine through the conserved F or W. The D gene is left open where the match is weak. Size tells how often a clone was seen (once, few, many) or the class of an expanded clone, and some rows leave it out.

j_call d_call v_call clone_size cdr3_aa cdr3_nt
TRBJ2-2 . TRBV20-1 few CSASGQFLNTGELFF TGCAGTGCAAGCGGACAGTTCCTAAACACCGGGGAGCTGTTTTTT
TRBJ2-2 TRBD2 TRBV4-2 . CASSPRQTRTSGGRGFAGELFF TGTGCCAGCAGCCCCCGACAAACTCGGACTAGCGGGGGCCGAGGGTTCGCCGGGGAGCTGTTTTTT
TRBJ1-6 TRBD1 TRBV7-2 few CASSLQGTTASPLHF TGTGCCAGCAGCCTACAGGGGACAACAGCTTCACCCCTCCACTTT
TRBJ1-4 . TRBV4-3 . CASSQEGWGNEKLFF TGCGCCAGCAGCCAAGAGGGGTGGGGTAACGAAAAACTGTTTTTT
TRBJ1-2 . TRBV15 . CATSVPTAASGYTF TGTGCCACCAGCGTCCCGACGGCGGCCTCTGGCTACACCTTC
TRBJ2-1 . TRBV7-8 many CASSHPGKSPYNEQFF TGTGCCAGCAGCCACCCGGGCAAAAGCCCCTACAATGAGCAGTTCTTC
TRBJ1-5 TRBD1 TRBV7-2 few CASSPRNGQTGQPQHF TGTGCCAGCAGCCCCCGGAATGGGCAGACAGGGCAGCCCCAGCATTTT
TRBJ2-1 TRBD2 TRBV28 . CASSPPIAGVNEQFF TGTGCCAGCAGTCCCCCAATAGCGGGGGTAAATGAGCAGTTCTTC
TRBJ2-5 TRBD1 TRBV5-1 . CASSPDRATQTQYF TGCGCCAGCAGCCCTGACAGGGCTACGCAGACCCAGTACTTC
TRBJ2-7 TRBD2 TRBV11-2 . CASSARTSRTYEQYF TGTGCCAGCAGCGCCCGGACTAGCAGAACCTACGAGCAGTACTTC
TRBJ2-7 . TRBV29-1 few CSVDGGDRYEQYF TGCAGCGTTGATGGCGGGGACCGCTACGAGCAGTACTTC
TRBJ1-1 TRBD1 TRBV5-4 few CASSLGGQANTEAFF TGTGCCAGCAGCTTGGGGGGACAGGCGAACACTGAAGCTTTCTTT
TRBJ2-1 . TRBV7-2 . CASSSGLLGNEQFF TGTGCCAGCAGCTCCGGACTGTTAGGCAATGAGCAGTTCTTC
TRBJ2-5 TRBD1 TRBV12-3/TRBV12-4 few CASSSNLGGGLQETQYF TGTGCCAGCAGTTCCAACTTAGGGGGCGGACTCCAAGAGACCCAGTACTTC
TRBJ1-2 . TRBV2 few CASSDYHGVNYGYTF TGTGCCAGCAGTGACTACCACGGAGTAAACTATGGCTACACCTTC
TRBJ1-1 . TRBV5-1 . CASSGTGWSMNTEAFF TGCGCCAGCAGCGGAACAGGGTGGTCGATGAACACTGAAGCTTTCTTT
TRBJ2-5 TRBD2 TRBV28 few CASSLGSLAGQETQYF TGTGCCAGCAGTTTAGGCTCCCTAGCGGGGCAGGAGACCCAGTACTTC
TRBJ2-5 . TRBV12-3/TRBV12-4 few CASSLASGGGRTKRETQYF TGTGCCAGCAGTTTAGCGTCTGGGGGGGGGCGCACAAAGAGGGAGACCCAGTACTTC
TRBJ1-2 TRBD1 TRBV20-1 many CSASPLRQGANYGYTF TGCAGTGCTAGCCCCTTAAGACAGGGGGCTAACTATGGCTACACCTTC
TRBJ2-3 . TRBV20-1 few CSASGGSFLTDTQYF TGCAGTGCTAGCGGGGGCTCTTTCCTCACAGATACGCAGTATTTT
TRBJ2-1 . TRBV2 few CASRKGGPQLRAYNEQFF TGTGCCAGCCGAAAGGGGGGACCCCAACTTCGCGCCTACAATGAGCAGTTCTTC
TRBJ1-5 . TRBV6-2/TRBV6-3 . CATASEGRSLPQHF TGTGCCACCGCCTCGGAGGGACGTTCGTTGCCCCAGCATTTT
TRBJ2-7 TRBD1 TRBV12-3/TRBV12-4 . CASSRDRGLGEQYF TGTGCCAGCAGTCGGGACAGGGGATTGGGGGAGCAGTACTTC
TRBJ1-6 TRBD1 TRBV9 few CASSPWTGESSYNSPLHF TGTGCCAGCAGCCCCTGGACAGGGGAAAGCTCCTATAATTCACCCCTCCACTTT
TRBJ2-1 TRBD1 TRBV3-1 . CASSQDDRGTYNEQFF TGTGCCAGCAGCCAAGATGACAGGGGTACATACAATGAGCAGTTCTTC
TRBJ1-1 . TRBV6-1 few CASGDPGASFRAFF TGTGCCAGCGGAGATCCCGGGGCCTCCTTTAGAGCTTTCTTT
TRBJ1-2 . TRBV7-9 few CASSYGRGDYGYTF TGTGCCAGCAGCTACGGGCGGGGGGACTATGGCTACACCTTC
TRBJ1-6 . TRBV12-3/TRBV12-4 few CASSLDGDNSPLHF TGTGCCAGCAGTTTAGACGGGGATAATTCACCCCTCCACTTT
TRBJ2-1 . TRBV20-1 many CSAREDSYNEQFF TGCAGTGCTAGGGAGGACTCTTACAATGAGCAGTTCTTC
TRBJ1-1 TRBD1 TRBV4-3 many CASSQSETGTGRAFF TGCGCCAGCAGCCAATCAGAGACAGGGACCGGGCGAGCTTTCTTT
TRBJ2-3 TRBD2 TRBV4-3 few CASSQGELATSVADTQYF TGCGCCAGCAGCCAAGGGGAATTGGCGACTAGCGTGGCAGATACGCAGTATTTT
TRBJ2-2 . TRBV18 few CASSPIQVVTGELFF TGTGCCAGCTCACCAATCCAGGTGGTCACCGGGGAGCTGTTTTTT
TRBJ1-1 TRBD1 TRBV7-8 . CASSTDRGGNTEAFF TGTGCCAGCAGCACGGACAGGGGGGGGAACACTGAAGCTTTCTTT
TRBJ2-7 TRBD2 TRBV20-1 few CSATAGGRVYEQYF TGCAGTGCTACAGCGGGGGGGCGAGTCTACGAGCAGTACTTC
TRBJ2-1 . TRBV15 . CATSTPRQKIFSYNEQFF TGTGCCACCAGCACGCCCCGGCAGAAGATTTTCTCCTACAATGAGCAGTTCTTC
TRBJ1-3 TRBD1 TRBV4-3 . CASSRADRVAGNTIYF TGCGCCAGCAGCCGGGCGGACAGGGTTGCTGGAAACACCATATATTTT
TRBJ2-1 . TRBV28 . CASMWGNNEQFF TGTGCCAGCATGTGGGGAAACAATGAGCAGTTCTTC